This TCR beta chain was sequenced for a study of a mutant IDH1 vaccine in newly diagnosed glioma. Study as a whole: Onset of vaccination occurred 4-6 weeks following radiotherapy alone, or with temozolomide cycles. An approximately 62% male, approximately 38% female split and a mean age of about 43 years characterized treated patients.

Per the germline V gene, CDR1 is WSHSY and CDR2 is SAAADI. The length of the CDR3 is 14 residues. V was cut by 7 bases and J by 1 base, with 13 bases left in between. Noted time point: week 35, safety follow-up. The vaccine gave 300 ug of a 20-mer mutant IDH1 peptide subcutaneously per dose. This clone was seen more than once but under ten times. Its antigen remains unidentified. Profiled with immunoSEQ multiplex PCR; TCRdb holds only in-frame clones, not every one. The table lists around 30,000 clones, roughly 80% of them singletons. The chain uses TRBV10-2 and TRBJ1-1; D perhaps matches TRBD1 (5 bases). This clonotype was obtained from a woman under 30 with glioma. Sample: PBMCs, taken from a glioma patient whose treatment included an IDH1 peptide vaccine. The CDR3 DNA sequence: TGCGCCAGCAATAGAGGCGGACAGAACACTGAAGCTTTCTTT. Amino acid sequence: CASNRGGQNTEAFF.